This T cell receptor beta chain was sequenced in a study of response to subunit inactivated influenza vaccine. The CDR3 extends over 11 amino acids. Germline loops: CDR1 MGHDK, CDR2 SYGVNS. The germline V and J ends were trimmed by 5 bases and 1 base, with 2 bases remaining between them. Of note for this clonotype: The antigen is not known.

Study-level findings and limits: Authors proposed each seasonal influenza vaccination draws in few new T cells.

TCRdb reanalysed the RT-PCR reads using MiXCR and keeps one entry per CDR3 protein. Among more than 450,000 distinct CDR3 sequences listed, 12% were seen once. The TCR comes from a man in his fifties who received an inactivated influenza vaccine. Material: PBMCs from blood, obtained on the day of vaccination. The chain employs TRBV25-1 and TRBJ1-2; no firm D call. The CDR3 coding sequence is TGTGCCAGCAGTAATAACTATGGCTACACCTTC. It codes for CASSNNYGYTF.